Listed here are 6 T cell receptor beta chains from one sample, sequenced in a study of T cell responses to AZD1222 COVID-19 vaccine. Clones were sequenced by immunoSEQ multiplex PCR, and TCRdb holds only the in-frame ones, with some missing. The sample has some 94,000 clones, more than 80% seen once; the top ten hold roughly 13%. The sample was peripheral blood, taken on day 0 of AZD1222 vaccination. The receptors were gathered from an adult in good health.

The CDR3 loop reads CASRHEQGARAGELFF. CDR3 nucleotides: TGTGCCAGTAGACACGAACAGGGGGCGCGAGCCGGGGAGCTGTTTTTT. The chain uses TRBV19 and TRBJ2-2, with TRBD1 matching over 9 bases. Germline assignment: CDR1 LNHDA and CDR2 SQIVND (reference sequence). The J segment lost 6 bases and the V segment lost 6 bases, leaving 11 bases of the junction unmatched. The CDR3 extends over 16 amino acids.

The rearrangement joins TRBV21-1 to TRBJ1-5; TRBD1 is the table's D call, not checked against the DNA. TRBV21-1 is termed a pseudogene. CDR3 size: 16 residues. CDR3 nucleotides: TGTGCCAGCAGCAAAGCTCGGGGGACAGGGCCACAGCCCCAGCATTTT. It codes for CASSKARGTGPQPQHF.

This chain links TRBV7-2 with TRBJ2-2, with D tentatively TRBD2 (5 bases). Per the germline V gene, CDR1 is SGHTA and CDR2 is FQGNSA. CDR3 length: 16 residues. V gave up 4 bases and J gave up 8 bases, with 20 bases separating them. The CDR3: CASSSSGLGSPGELFF. Written as DNA, the CDR3 is TGTGCCAGCAGCTCGAGCGGTCTCGGGTCTCCGGGGGAGCTGTTTTTT.

The chain links TRBV6-5 to TRBJ2-7, with unresolved D. Trimming cost V 9 bases and J 7 bases, with 19 bases left between them. Germline V gene sequence: CDR1 MNHEY, CDR2 SVGAGI. The CDR3 loop spans 13 amino acids. This CDR3 is CASTPWSWREQYF. CDR3 nucleotide sequence: TGTGCCAGTACACCCTGGAGTTGGCGGGAGCAGTACTTC.

The rearrangement uses TRBV7-3 and TRBJ2-4; 10 positions match TRBD2. Germline values: CDR1 SGHTA, CDR2 FQGTGA. The CDR3 extends over 14 amino acids. V lost 5 bases, J lost 11 bases, and 9 bases stayed unmatched. CDR3: CASSLSGGADVQYF. The CDR3 nucleotides are TGTGCCAGCAGCCTAAGCGGGGGGGCCGACGTTCAGTACTTC.

This clone was seen just once. V gene TRBV7-2 combines with J gene TRBJ1-1; D not certain. The V end was cut by 2 bases, the J end by 4 bases, with 8 bases between. Germline V CDR1 and CDR2: SGHTA, FQGNSA. The CDR3 has 13 residues. The CDR3 DNA is TGTGCCAGCAGCTTAATGTCTATCACTGAAGCTTTCTTT. This gives the protein CASSLMSITEAFF.